This TCR beta chain was recovered during a study of blood T cells in healthy people across ages. Concerning this clonotype itself: Its cognate antigen is unknown.

A J-beta primer mix and a sample-barcoded 5' primer were used in a second PCR of roughly 6 to 11 cycles. TCRdb re-called the 5' RACE reads through MiXCR, storing one row per CDR3 protein. The repertoire has over a million distinct CDR3 sequences, less than 50% of them found once; the top ten carry approximately 17%. Study results and limitations: Leaving the PBMCs unsorted stopped any conclusive comparison of naive versus antigen-experienced cells. Donor CMV infection status was unknown, possibly confounding age-related changes in expanded clonotypes.

V was cut by 5 bases and J by 3 bases, with 11 bases left in between. Germline V gene lookup returns CDR1 MNHEY and CDR2 SVGEGT. The CDR3 has 13 residues. The sample comprised blood. The TCR comes from a woman in her sixties in good health. The chain recombines TRBV6-2 or TRBV6-3 with TRBJ2-7; D unresolved. The CDR3, as DNA: TGTGCCAGCAGTAAGGCTGGATTCTACGAGCAGTACTTC. It translates to CASSKAGFYEQYF.